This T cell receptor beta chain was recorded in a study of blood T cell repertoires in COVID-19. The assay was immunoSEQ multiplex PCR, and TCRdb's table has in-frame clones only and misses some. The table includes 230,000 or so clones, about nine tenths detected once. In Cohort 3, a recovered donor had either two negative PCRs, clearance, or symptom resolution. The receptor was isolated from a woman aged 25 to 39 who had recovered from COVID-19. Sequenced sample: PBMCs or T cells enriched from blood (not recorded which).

CDR3 protein: CASSVGDRLSATNEKLFF. Here the CDR3 DNA reads TGTGCCAGCAGCGTAGGTGACAGGCTCTCCGCAACTAATGAAAAACTGTTTTTT. The rearrangement links TRBV9 to TRBJ1-4; perhaps TRBD1 as D (6 bases). Trimming cost V 0 bases and J 0 bases, with 15 bases left between them. The CDR3 extends over 18 amino acids. Germline assignment: CDR1 SGDLS and CDR2 YYNGEE.